The 31 T cell receptor beta chains below were found in one sample sequenced in a study of control samples from healthy donors and cancer patients (TCRdb year 2020). Library method: the immunoSEQ multiplex PCR assay. TCRdb took this table from immuneACCESS and kept in-frame rearrangements with V and J called. Such tables lack part of the clones; where checked against another copy, unresolved V genes explain under half of the gap, and the rest is unexplained. Here the sample has 70,000 to 75,000 clones; less than 95% occur a single time. The top ten clonotypes cover approximately 3% of the sample. Sequencing was done on a sample of blood. These receptors were taken from a woman in her twenties or thirties in good health.

The V gene is TRBV4-1, the J gene TRBJ1-2; no firm D call. V dropped 1 base and J dropped 1 base, with 7 bases sitting between them. Germline CDR1 reads MGHRA; CDR2 reads YSYEKL. The CDR3 spans 14 residues. As DNA, the CDR3 is TGCGCCAGCAGCCAAGGAATCGGTAACTATGGCTACACCTTC. This codes for CASSQGIGNYGYTF.

The genes are TRBV2 and TRBJ2-1; D perhaps matches TRBD1 (5 bases). Trimming took off 4 bases at V and 7 bases at J, with 5 bases between the two ends. CDR3 length equals 11 residues. Germline V gene data show CDR1 as SNHLY and CDR2 as FYNNEI. The CDR3 protein is CASSGTNEQFF. CDR3 DNA: TGTGCCAGCAGTGGGACAAATGAGCAGTTCTTC.

In nucleotides, the CDR3 is TGTGCCAGCAGCCGGGACCCGGCGATGGGTACGCAGTATTTT. The encoded protein is CASSRDPAMGTQYF. This rearrangement joins TRBV25-1 to TRBJ2-3; possibly TRBD1 or TRBD2 for D (5 bases each). Trimming removed 6 bases from V and 8 bases from J, with 18 bases in between. This CDR3 region has 14 residues. Germline V gene sequence: CDR1 MGHDK, CDR2 SYGVNS.

The V and J genes are TRBV7-3 and TRBJ2-1; 10 bases match TRBD2. This CDR3 is built from 17 residues. The V gene end was trimmed by 2 bases and the J gene end by 8 bases; junction bases not matched to a gene: 12. Germline CDR1 and CDR2: SGHTA and FQGTGA. The CDR3 sequence is CASSLGGHSGGVDEQFF. CDR3 sequence (DNA): TGTGCCAGCAGCTTAGGTGGCCACAGCGGGGGGGTCGATGAGCAGTTCTTC.

The chain couples TRBV10-1 to TRBJ1-5, with D uncertain. The CDR3 extends over 13 amino acids. Looked up from germline, CDR1 is WNHNN and CDR2 is SYGVQD (reference sequence). Trimming removed 5 bases at V and 3 bases at J, with 8 bases between. The CDR3 loop is CASSQDYNQPQHF. The CDR3 DNA is TGCGCCAGCAGTCAGGATTACAATCAGCCCCAGCATTTT.

This clone was counted only a few times. This chain links TRBV27 with TRBJ1-2, with a possible D match to TRBD1 (6 bases). CDR1 is MNHEY and CDR2 is SMNVEV in the germline V gene (reference sequence). The CDR3 runs 13 residues. Trimming stripped 3 bases from V and 11 bases from J, with 16 bases between. CDR3 nucleotides: TGTGCCAGCAGTTTTTTTAAGGGGGGGGCGTACACCTTC. This codes for CASSFFKGGAYTF.

This chain links TRBV5-8 with TRBJ1-4; D ambiguous. Looked up from germline, CDR1 is SGHTS and CDR2 is YDEGEE. V lost 4 bases and J 7 bases, leaving 8 bases between the germline ends. The CDR3 length is 12 residues. The CDR3 loop is CASSPTVEKLFF. CDR3 bases: TGTGCCAGCAGCCCGACTGTTGAAAAACTGTTTTTT.

J is TRBJ2-7 and V is TRBV15, with D perhaps TRBD2 (5 bases). In germline, CDR1 is LNHNV, CDR2 YYDKDF (reference sequence). V lost 1 base and J lost 3, with 13 bases in between. CDR3 size: 15 residues. In DNA, the CDR3 is TGTGCCACCAGCAGAGTGCGGGCCAGTTACTACGAGCAGTACTTC. Its translation: CATSRVRASYYEQYF.

V usage is TRBV30 and J usage is TRBJ1-3, with D maybe TRBD1 (6 bases). The CDR3 has 16 residues. Germline V lookup: CDR1 GTSNPN, CDR2 SVGIG (reference sequence). The V end was cut by 3 bases, the J end by 0 bases, with 15 bases between. The CDR3 sequence: CAWRGGKLSSGNTIYF. The CDR3 nucleotides are TGTGCCTGGAGGGGGGGCAAGCTGAGCTCTGGAAACACCATATATTTT. The complete variable domain, with remaining parts taken from reference TRBV30 and TRBJ1-3, reads SQTIHQWPATLVQPVGSPLSLECTVEGTSNPNLYWYRQAAGRGLQLLFYSVGIGQISSEVPQNLSASRPQDRQFILSSKKLLLSDSGFYLCAWRGGKLSSGNTIYFGEGSWLTVV.

The chain carries TRBV19 and TRBJ1-3, with D unresolved. The germline CDR1 and CDR2 sequences are LNHDA and SQIVND (reference sequence). Trimming removed 3 bases at V and 4 bases at J, with 16 bases between. The CDR3 contains 16 residues. The CDR3 loop reads CASSIGDGPSGNTIYF. CDR3 nucleotides: TGTGCCAGTAGTATCGGAGACGGTCCGTCGGGAAACACCATATATTTT. Full variable domain (missing parts from reference TRBV19 and TRBJ1-3): DGGITQSPKYLFRKEGQNVTLSCEQNLNHDAMYWYRQDPGQGLRLIYYSQIVNDFQKGDIAEGYSVSREKKESFPLTVTSAQKNPTAFYLCASSIGDGPSGNTIYFGEGSWLTVV.

DNA of the CDR3: TGTGCCAGTAGTATGTGGGCGGGGTTAAATAACAATGAGCAGTTCTTC. Translation gives CASSMWAGLNNNEQFF. V usage is TRBV19 and J usage is TRBJ2-1; possibly TRBD2 for D (6 bases). Germline V lookup: CDR1 LNHDA, CDR2 SQIVND (reference sequence). V was trimmed by 3 bases and J by 5 bases, leaving 17 bases between them. This CDR3 contains 16 residues.

This chain joins TRBV5-6 and TRBJ2-5; tentatively, D is TRBD1 (5 bases). The CDR3 contains 13 residues. V shed 4 bases and J shed 4 bases, with 11 bases lying between them. From germline, CDR1 is SGHDT and CDR2 YYEEEE. CDR3 region: CASSPGLGETQYF. The CDR3 region has the DNA TGTGCCAGCAGCCCAGGGTTGGGAGAGACCCAGTACTTC.

The V and J genes are TRBV6-5 and TRBJ2-5; perhaps TRBD1 as D (5 bases). Germline V CDR1 and CDR2: MNHEY, SVGAGI. CDR3 size: 13 residues. Trimming pared 5 bases from V and 1 base from J, leaving 8 bases between. CDR3: CASSTGPQETQYF. In DNA form, the CDR3 reads TGTGCCAGCAGTACAGGACCCCAAGAGACCCAGTACTTC.

The gene calls are TRBV4-2 and TRBJ1-1, with 7 bases lining up with TRBD1. Per germline, CDR1 LGHNA and CDR2 YNFKEQ. V lost 3 bases, J lost 0 bases, and 10 bases stayed unmatched. The CDR3 runs 17 residues. CDR3 nucleotide sequence: TGTGCCAGCAGCCACTCGCTTACCGGGACAGTGAACACTGAAGCTTTCTTT. This sequence encodes CASSHSLTGTVNTEAFF.

In its sample, this clone was seen once. The J gene is TRBJ2-1, the V gene TRBV4-1; 10 bases are a match to TRBD2. There are 17 residues in the CDR3. Germline assignment: CDR1 MGHRA and CDR2 YSYEKL. V trimming: 5 bases; J trimming: 7 bases; junction bases outside the gene matches: 14. The CDR3 loop is CASSSRGSGGDPNEQFF. The CDR3 DNA follows: TGCGCCAGCAGCTCAAGAGGGAGCGGGGGGGACCCTAATGAGCAGTTCTTC.

The chain joins TRBV7-8 to TRBJ1-2, with TRBD1 matching over 7 bases. After removal of 3 bases from V and 4 bases from J, the junction contained 5 bases not matched to a gene. Germline CDR1 reads SGHVS; CDR2 reads FQNEAQ. The CDR3 covers 14 residues. This chain's CDR3 is CASSFNRGSYGYTF. CDR3 coding DNA: TGTGCCAGCAGCTTTAACAGGGGAAGCTATGGCTACACCTTC.

The J gene is TRBJ2-2, the V gene TRBV7-9; tentative D call: TRBD1 (5 bases). From germline, CDR1 is SEHNR and CDR2 FQNEAQ (reference sequence). Trimming stripped 5 bases from V and 3 bases from J, with 10 bases between. CDR3 size: 14 residues. Written as DNA, the CDR3 is TGTGCCAGCAGCCGCAGGGCCTACACCGGGGAGCTGTTTTTT. It is translated as CASSRRAYTGELFF.

This clone was detected once. This chain uses TRBV18 with TRBJ2-1; D not certain. This CDR3 is built from 15 residues. CDR1 and CDR2 from the germline V gene are KGHSH and LQKENI. The V gene lost 10 bases and the J gene lost 5 bases, with 21 bases spanning the gap. The CDR3 DNA reads as TGTGCCACCCGAGGTAGGCGGAAGAATAACAATGAGCAGTTCTTC. It translates to CATRGRRKNNNEQFF.

The rearrangement joins TRBV5-4 to TRBJ1-1; 8 nucleotides agree with TRBD1. The CDR3 has 15 residues. Looked up from germline, CDR1 is SGHNT and CDR2 is YYREEE (reference sequence). Germline trimming cut 4 bases from V and 1 base from J; bases unmatched to any gene: 6. The CDR3 spells CASSTWTGKNTEAFF. CDR3 nucleotides: TGTGCCAGCAGCACCTGGACAGGGAAGAACACTGAAGCTTTCTTT. The full variable domain, with the rest looked up from reference TRBV5-4 and TRBJ1-1, is ETGVTQSPTHLIKTRGQQVTLRCSSQSGHNTVSWYQQALGQGPQFIFQYYREEENGRGNFPPRFSGLQFPNYSSELNVNALELDDSALYLCASSTWTGKNTEAFFGQGTRLTVV.

The genes are TRBV11-2 and TRBJ1-1; D not resolved. V lost 0 bases to trimming and J lost 4 bases, with 15 bases between them. Germline loops: CDR1 SGHAT, CDR2 FQNNGV. The CDR3 extends over 16 amino acids. The CDR3 region is CASSLDLTPAGTEAFF. CDR3 DNA sequence: TGTGCCAGCAGCTTAGATCTTACCCCGGCGGGCACTGAAGCTTTCTTT.

Concerning this clone itself: An end of the junction does not agree with germline; a read error may underlie this. The chain carries TRBV10-1 and TRBJ2-3; D is perhaps TRBD2 (6 bases). Germline assignment: CDR1 WNHNN and CDR2 SYGVQD (reference sequence). The CDR3 is 13 residues long. CDR3 DNA: TGCGCCAGCAGTTCTACTAGCAGAGATACGCAGTATTTT. Residues: CASSSTSRDTQYF.

This clone occurred once. This chain links TRBV5-1 with TRBJ1-4; maybe TRBD1 (5 bases). This CDR3 contains 18 residues. Trimming took off 0 bases at V and 0 bases at J, with 15 bases between the two ends. In germline, CDR1 is SGHRS, CDR2 YFSETQ. CDR3 in amino acids: CASSLAVDTLATNEKLFF. Written as DNA, the CDR3 is TGCGCCAGCAGCTTGGCCGTGGACACTCTGGCAACTAATGAAAAACTGTTTTTT.

This chain joins TRBV19 and TRBJ2-2; 8 bases agree with TRBD2. V shed 9 bases, J shed 9 bases, and the junction held 9 bases outside the gene matches. The CDR3 covers 13 residues. Germline V lookup: CDR1 LNHDA, CDR2 SQIVND (reference sequence). CDR3 sequence: CASGGGPHRELFF. CDR3 nucleotide sequence: TGTGCCAGCGGGGGGGGGCCACACCGGGAGCTGTTTTTT.

The chain uses TRBV15 and TRBJ1-2; 7 nucleotides match TRBD1. Germline loops: CDR1 LNHNV, CDR2 YYDKDF (reference sequence). The CDR3 is 15 residues long. V was pared by 2 bases and J by 3 bases, with 6 bases of the junction left unmatched. The CDR3 spells CATSRNHGQDYGYTF. The DNA for the CDR3 is TGTGCCACCAGCAGAAACCACGGACAGGACTATGGCTACACCTTC.

The chain joins TRBV12-3 or TRBV12-4 to TRBJ1-5; D not resolved. CDR3 length equals 13 residues. Trimming shortened V by 2 bases and J by 1 base, and 3 bases separated the two germline ends. The CDR3 sequence is CASSLSSNQPQHF. The DNA of the CDR3 is TGTGCCAGCAGTTTATCCAGCAATCAGCCCCAGCATTTT.

This clone was observed a single time. The chain recombines TRBV2 with TRBJ1-2; D gene uncertain. Germline-derived CDR1 and CDR2 are SNHLY and FYNNEI. The V end lost 1 base, the J end lost 4 bases, and 7 bases lay between the germline ends. The CDR3 contains 13 residues. CDR3 sequence reads: CASSEVGSYGYTF. CDR3 bases: TGTGCCAGCAGTGAAGTCGGCAGCTATGGCTACACCTTC. Combining the CDR3 with reference TRBV2 and TRBJ1-2 gives the whole variable domain EPEVTQTPSHQVTQMGQEVILRCVPISNHLYFYWYRQILGQKVEFLVSFYNNEISEKSEIFDDQFSVERPDGSNFTLKIRSTKLEDSAMYFCASSEVGSYGYTFGSGTRLTVV.

The CDR3, as DNA: TGTGCCAGCATTGGGTCGGGCAACACTGAAGCTTTCTTT. Protein: CASIGSGNTEAFF. The V and J genes are TRBV12-3 or TRBV12-4 and TRBJ1-1; D uncertain. Between the trimmed V and J ends, which lost 7 bases and 2 bases, there was a span of 11 bases. The CDR3 totals 13 residues.

The chain has TRBV16 and TRBJ2-5, with D perhaps matching TRBD1 (6 bases). Germline V lookup: CDR1 KGHSY, CDR2 FQNENV. The CDR3 is made up of 14 amino acids. V shed 0 bases and J shed 4 bases, with 9 bases lying between them. The CDR3 here is CASSQSSRGETQYF. In DNA, the CDR3 is TGTGCCAGCAGCCAATCGAGCAGGGGAGAGACCCAGTACTTC. The full variable domain, with the rest looked up from reference TRBV16 and TRBJ2-5, is GEEVAQTPKHLVRGEGQKAKLYCAPIKGHSYVFWYQQVLKNEFKFLISFQNENVFDETGMPKERFSAKCLPNSPCSLEIQATKLEDSAVYFCASSQSSRGETQYFGPGTRLLVL.

The DNA of the CDR3 is TGCGCCAGCAGCCCTAGACAGGGGGAAACTGAAGCTTTCTTT. This translates into CASSPRQGETEAFF. The genes are TRBV5-1 and TRBJ1-1; 9 bases align to TRBD1. V shed 4 bases and J 5 bases; nucleotides not matched to a gene: 6. Per the germline V gene, CDR1 is SGHRS and CDR2 is YFSETQ. This CDR3 spans 14 amino acids.

This sequence joins TRBV30 and TRBJ1-2, with 9 bases matching TRBD1. The V segment lost 4 bases and the J segment 8 bases; nucleotides outside the gene matches: 14. This CDR3 region has 15 residues. Germline V gene sequence: CDR1 GTSNPN, CDR2 SVGIG (reference sequence). The CDR3 is CAWIPWDRETAGYTF. DNA of the CDR3: TGTGCCTGGATCCCATGGGACAGGGAAACGGCCGGCTACACCTTC. The variable domain in full, with the rest retrieved from reference TRBV30 and TRBJ1-2, is SQTIHQWPATLVQPVGSPLSLECTVEGTSNPNLYWYRQAAGRGLQLLFYSVGIGQISSEVPQNLSASRPQDRQFILSSKKLLLSDSGFYLCAWIPWDRETAGYTFGSGTRLTVV.

This clone was found a few times. Here the CDR3 DNA reads TGCGCCAGCAGTGAGTCCGGGACATATGGCGGGGAGCTGTTTTTT. It is translated as CASSESGTYGGELFF. This chain links TRBV10-1 with TRBJ2-2, with D possibly TRBD1 on 6 matching bases. Germline CDR1 is WNHNN and CDR2 is SYGVQD (reference sequence). Between the trimmed V and J ends, which lost 0 bases and 7 bases, there was a span of 12 bases. This CDR3 contains 15 residues.